Each of the 30 T cell receptor beta chains below was sequenced from the same sample in a study of human T cells and chemical hapten exposure. In TCRdb, the RACE reads were re-called with MiXCR into one record per CDR3 protein. The table records some 38,000 distinct CDR3 sequences, more than 9% of them present only once. Documented time point: patch test 3, about 24 weeks after DPC sensitization. Described treatment: therapeutic diphenylcyclopropenone sensitization with weekly scalp DPC. Whole blood that had not been fractionated was the source of extracted total RNA. Sequences were derived from whole blood, sampled in connection with sensitization to the hapten diphenylcyclopropenone (DPC). These receptor sequences come from a man aged 45-60 years with alopecia areata. Some clones in this sample may be carry-over from other donors' samples.

V usage is TRBV12-3 or TRBV12-4 and J usage is TRBJ1-2, with 9 bases aligning to TRBD1. CDR3 length: 13 amino acids. Losses at the gene ends were 6 bases for V and 7 bases for J; bases not matched to a gene: 6. CDR3 DNA sequence: TGTGCCAGCAGCTTGACAGGGGGAATTGGCTACACCTTC. Translated, it gives CASSLTGGIGYTF.

The sample holds many counts of this clonotype. The rearrangement links TRBV29-1 to TRBJ2-7, with D unclear. CDR1 SQVTM and CDR2 ANQGSEA come from the germline V gene. The V end lost 6 bases, the J end lost 3 bases, and 18 bases lay between the germline ends. The CDR3 spans 14 residues. This CDR3 reads CSVQKKGSLYEQYF. The CDR3 DNA reads TGCAGCGTCCAAAAGAAGGGTTCTCTCTACGAGCAGTACTTC.

This clonotype came up many times. The chain uses TRBV20-1 and TRBJ1-6; D not resolved. The V gene lost 1 base and the J gene lost 7 bases, with 14 bases spanning the gap. The CDR3 has 15 amino acids. Germline V gene data show CDR1 as DFQATT and CDR2 as SNEGSKA (reference sequence). The CDR3 loop is CSARVNYSGNSPLHF. Here the CDR3 DNA reads TGCAGTGCTAGAGTCAATTACAGCGGGAATTCACCCCTCCACTTT.

The J gene is TRBJ2-7, the V gene TRBV5-8, with 7 bases aligning to TRBD1. Germline-derived CDR1 and CDR2 are SGHTS and YDEGEE. After removal of 0 bases from V and 2 bases from J, the junction contained 2 bases not matched to a gene. This CDR3 spans 14 amino acids. The CDR3 here is CASSLGDSAYEQYF. CDR3 nucleotide sequence: TGTGCCAGCAGCTTGGGGGACAGTGCCTACGAGCAGTACTTC.

This chain links TRBV5-1 with TRBJ2-2; 7 bases line up with TRBD1. Germline CDR1 SGHRS, CDR2 YFSETQ. Losses at the gene ends were 1 base for V and 4 bases for J; bases not matched to a gene: 4. The CDR3 loop spans 15 amino acids. This CDR3 is CASSLKDRSTGELFF. As DNA, the CDR3 is TGCGCCAGCAGCTTGAAGGACAGGTCCACCGGGGAGCTGTTTTTT.

This clonotype was counted many times. The chain carries TRBV7-2 and TRBJ2-7, with TRBD2 matching 7 bases. The CDR3 runs to 13 residues. Germline CDR1 and CDR2: SGHTA and FQGNSA. V was pared by 5 bases and J by 5 bases, with 6 bases of the junction left unmatched. This CDR3 is CASSRSGNHEQYF. In DNA form, the CDR3 reads TGTGCCAGCAGCCGAAGCGGGAATCACGAGCAGTACTTC.

This clonotype was seen more than once but under ten times. J is TRBJ2-1 and V is TRBV28, with 10 bases aligning to TRBD2. There are 12 residues in the CDR3. J lost 11 bases, V lost 7 bases, and 5 bases had no gene match. CDR1 and CDR2 from the germline V gene are MDHEN and SYDVKM. CDR3 bases: TGTGCCAGCATTACCACTAGCGGGAAGCAGTTCTTC. Residues: CASITTSGKQFF.

The gene calls are TRBV28 and TRBJ2-1; perhaps TRBD2 as D (5 bases). Germline CDR1 reads MDHEN; CDR2 reads SYDVKM. CDR3 length: 12 amino acids. Trimming removed 5 bases at V and 6 bases at J, with 8 bases between. The CDR3 protein is CASSIRGNEQFF. The DNA for the CDR3 is TGTGCCAGCAGTATACGGGGCAATGAGCAGTTCTTC. The entire variable domain, with the rest obtained from reference TRBV28 and TRBJ2-1, is as follows: DVKVTQSSRYLVKRTGEKVFLECVQDMDHENMFWYRQDPGLGLRLIYFSYDVKMKEKGDIPEGYSVSREKKERFSLILESASTNQTSMYLCASSIRGNEQFFGPGTRLTVL.

This clonotype was counted ten times or more. This chain connects TRBV20-1 to TRBJ2-7; a possible D gene is TRBD1 (6 bases). The CDR3 consists of 12 residues. Germline CDR1 DFQATT, CDR2 SNEGSKA (reference sequence). V gave up 5 bases and J gave up 1 base, with 9 bases separating them. The CDR3 region has the DNA TGCAGTGCTCGGGACAATTCCTACGAGCAGTACTTC. This gives the protein CSARDNSYEQYF.

This clonotype was detected many times. CDR3 residues: CASSYTVSDTQYF. The CDR3 DNA sequence: TGTGCCAGCAGTTACACGGTTTCAGATACGCAGTATTTT. The V gene is TRBV6-5, the J gene TRBJ2-3; D call uncertain. The CDR3 is made up of 13 amino acids. Germline V CDR1 and CDR2: MNHEY, SVGAGI. Trimming removed 2 bases from V and 4 bases from J, with 7 bases in between.

This clonotype was seen repeatedly, ten times or more. This chain links TRBV29-1 with TRBJ2-5; 14 positions match TRBD2. With V trimmed by 7 bases and J by 1 base, 5 bases remained unmatched. Germline CDR1 reads SQVTM; CDR2 reads ANQGSEA. CDR3 length equals 15 residues. CDR3 residues: CSGEGTSGSQETQYF. Here the CDR3 DNA reads TGCAGCGGGGAAGGGACTAGCGGGAGCCAAGAGACCCAGTACTTC.

This clonotype occurred a few times. J is TRBJ2-1 and V is TRBV18; weak D call: TRBD1 (6 bases). The CDR3 covers 14 residues. Between the trimmed V and J ends, which lost 2 bases and 9 bases, there was a span of 14 bases. The germline gives CDR1 KGHSH, CDR2 LQKENI. CDR3 protein: CASSPTLEGGEQFF. CDR3 nucleotide sequence: TGTGCCAGCTCACCAACACTAGAAGGGGGTGAGCAGTTCTTC.

This clonotype was seen only a few times. V usage is TRBV5-1 and J usage is TRBJ2-5, with D hard to call. Germline V lookup: CDR1 SGHRS, CDR2 YFSETQ. This CDR3 has 12 residues. Deletions cut 0 bases from V and 4 bases from J, with 4 bases between. This CDR3 is CASSLGIETQYF. CDR3 bases: TGCGCCAGCAGCTTGGGGATAGAGACCCAGTACTTC. Together with reference TRBV5-1 and TRBJ2-5, the CDR3 gives the full variable domain: KAGVTQTPRYLIKTRGQQVTLSCSPISGHRSVSWYQQTPGQGLQFLFEYFSETQRNKGNFPGRFSGRQFSNSRSEMNVSTLELGDSALYLCASSLGIETQYFGPGTRLLVL.

In this sample, this clonotype turned up many times. The V and J genes are TRBV28 and TRBJ2-3; the D gene is possibly TRBD1 (5 bases). Germline CDR1 reads MDHEN; CDR2 reads SYDVKM. V was cut by 8 bases and J by 4 bases, with 13 bases left in between. The CDR3 extends over 13 amino acids. The CDR3 sequence is CASGFKGADTQYF. CDR3 nucleotides: TGTGCCAGCGGCTTTAAAGGGGCAGATACGCAGTATTTT.

CDR3 residues: CASTRGRDNEQFF. CDR3 bases: TGTGCCAGCACCCGAGGGAGGGACAATGAGCAGTTCTTC. J is TRBJ2-1 and V is TRBV25-1; 7 bases agree with TRBD2. V gave up 7 bases and J gave up 5 bases; unmatched junction bases: 5. The CDR3 loop spans 13 amino acids. CDR1 is MGHDK, CDR2 SYGVNS, per germline.

This clonotype was detected many times. The rearrangement joins TRBV12-3 or TRBV12-4 to TRBJ2-3; 10 nucleotides line up with TRBD2. The CDR3 has 15 amino acids. The V segment lost 5 bases and the J segment 4 bases; nucleotides outside the gene matches: 6. The DNA for the CDR3 is TGTGCCAGCAGTCCAGCGGGAGGGCGTGCAGATACGCAGTATTTT. The encoded protein is CASSPAGGRADTQYF.

This clonotype was seen a few times. V gene TRBV29-1 combines with J gene TRBJ2-2; D remains unclear. Germline values: CDR1 SQVTM, CDR2 ANQGSEA. The germline V and J ends were trimmed by 0 bases and 0 bases, with 11 bases remaining between them. The CDR3 runs to 16 residues. This chain's CDR3 is CSVEDPRRPNTGELFF. The CDR3 bases are TGCAGCGTTGAAGATCCTAGGAGACCGAACACCGGGGAGCTGTTTTTT.

This clonotype turned up a few times. The chain recombines TRBV11-1 with TRBJ1-6; D ambiguous. This CDR3 is built from 13 residues. Trimming removed 5 bases from V and 8 bases from J, with 10 bases in between. Germline values: CDR1 SGHAT, CDR2 FQDESV (reference sequence). CDR3: CASSPGYDSPLHF. Written as DNA, the CDR3 is TGTGCCAGCAGCCCTGGATATGATTCACCCCTCCACTTT.

This clonotype occurred a few times. V and J are TRBV7-9 and TRBJ1-1; 8 bases agree with TRBD1. The length of the CDR3 is 17 residues. Per the germline V gene, CDR1 is SEHNR and CDR2 is FQNEAQ (reference sequence). Trimming took 1 base from V and 1 from J; bases not matched to a gene: 8. The CDR3 DNA follows: TGTGCCAGCAGCTTAGGGGTTCTGGGGACAGGGAACACTGAAGCTTTCTTT. As protein: CASSLGVLGTGNTEAFF.

This clonotype was picked up many times. A junction boundary mismatches the germline segment, possibly from a read error. The rearrangement uses TRBV11-2 and TRBJ2-1; 8 bases match TRBD2. CDR1 is SGHAT and CDR2 is FQNNGV in the germline V gene. The CDR3 spans 14 residues. CDR3 sequence reads: CASSLDRLAIEQFF. The DNA of the CDR3 is TGTGCCAGCAGTTTAGACCGACTAGCGATTGAGCAGTTCTTC.

This clonotype was detected many times. The chain combines TRBV7-2 with TRBJ1-1; D is ambiguous. CDR3 length: 15 amino acids. V lost 7 bases to trimming and J lost 4 bases, with 19 bases between them. Germline CDR1 and CDR2: SGHTA and FQGNSA. For the CDR3, the DNA is TGTGCCAGCACTTGGAGATCGGGGAGTGGCACTGAAGCTTTCTTT. Amino acids: CASTWRSGSGTEAFF.

This clonotype was counted many times. V is TRBV20-1 and J is TRBJ2-7, with TRBD1 matching 9 bases. The CDR3 consists of 16 residues. Germline values: CDR1 DFQATT, CDR2 SNEGSKA (reference sequence). Trimming took 6 bases from V and 6 from J; bases not matched to a gene: 18. The chain's CDR3 is CSARRKDRGFWSEQYF. CDR3 nucleotides: TGCAGTGCCAGACGTAAGGACAGGGGTTTTTGGTCCGAGCAGTACTTC.

CDR3 loop: CASSLTGTANEQFF. CDR3 in DNA: TGTGCCAGCAGTTTAACCGGGACTGCTAATGAGCAGTTCTTC. The chain joins TRBV6-1 to TRBJ2-1; D is perhaps TRBD2 (6 bases). This CDR3 is 14 amino acids long. Per germline, CDR1 MNHNS and CDR2 SASEGT. V gave up 5 bases and J gave up 7 bases, with 15 bases separating them.

This clonotype was detected ten times or more. The chain links TRBV6-4 to TRBJ2-2; D may correspond to TRBD1 or TRBD2 (6 bases each). CDR1 and CDR2 (germline): MRHNA, SNTAGT. The length of the CDR3 is 15 residues. V gave up 4 bases and J gave up 4 bases, with 13 bases separating them. CDR3 sequence reads: CASSVRGGGTGELFF. DNA for the CDR3: TGTGCCAGCAGTGTACGAGGAGGGGGCACCGGGGAGCTGTTTTTT.

There are many counts of this clonotype. V and J are TRBV9 and TRBJ1-2; no clear D. The CDR3 spans 16 residues. CDR1 and CDR2 (germline): SGDLS, YYNGEE. The V end lost 3 bases, the J end lost 3 bases, and 18 bases lay between the germline ends. The CDR3 nucleotides are TGTGCCAGCAGCGACCCAGCTTTTAACCCCTACTATGGCTACACCTTC. Its protein is CASSDPAFNPYYGYTF.

This clonotype has at least ten counts. This chain connects TRBV20-1 to TRBJ2-5; D gene uncertain. V was cut by 3 bases and J by 1 base, with 6 bases left in between. Per the germline V gene, CDR1 is DFQATT and CDR2 is SNEGSKA (reference sequence). CDR3 length equals 12 residues. CDR3 coding DNA: TGCAGTGCTAGCCCGAGCCAAGAGACCCAGTACTTC. It yields the protein CSASPSQETQYF.

This clonotype has a handful of counts. CDR3: CASRSDYLGYTF. Here the CDR3 DNA reads TGTGCCAGCAGATCAGACTATTTAGGCTACACCTTC. The V gene is TRBV11-2, the J gene TRBJ1-2, with D uncertain. The CDR3 consists of 12 residues. From germline, CDR1 is SGHAT and CDR2 FQNNGV. The V gene lost 6 bases and the J gene lost 8 bases, with 13 bases spanning the gap.

This clonotype was found many times. The J gene is TRBJ2-1, the V gene TRBV6-5, with 9 bases matching TRBD2. Germline V CDR1 and CDR2: MNHEY, SVGAGI. This CDR3 contains 14 residues. Trimming took 5 bases from V and 7 from J; bases not matched to a gene: 6. CDR3 protein: CASSGTSSWNEQFF. The CDR3 nucleotides read TGTGCCAGCAGTGGGACTAGCTCGTGGAATGAGCAGTTCTTC.

This clonotype has a count of ten or more. The genes are TRBV29-1 and TRBJ2-1; D is tentatively TRBD1 or TRBD2 (5 bases each). V was cut by 6 bases and J by 6 bases, with 9 bases left in between. The length of the CDR3 is 11 residues. The germline gives CDR1 SQVTM, CDR2 ANQGSEA. The chain's CDR3 is CSVRDVNEQFF. The CDR3 DNA reads as TGCAGCGTCCGGGACGTCAATGAGCAGTTCTTC.

In its sample, this clonotype was seen many times. The V call is TRBV6-6, the J call TRBJ2-1, with 8 bases lining up with TRBD2. Looked up from germline, CDR1 is MNHNY and CDR2 is SVGAGI (reference sequence). The CDR3 extends over 13 amino acids. Unmatched junction bases numbered 9, after V lost 10 bases and J lost 7 bases. The CDR3 DNA reads as TGTGCCACTAGCTCGGGAGGGTATAATGAGCAGTTCTTC. The encoded protein is CATSSGGYNEQFF.